This passage covers 27 T cell receptor beta chains from one sample sequenced in a study of shared clonotypes between healthy human individuals. TCRdb's table, derived via immunoSEQ multiplex PCR, lists solely in-frame clones and lacks some. The table includes millions of clones, 90% to 95% detected once. Naive CD8 isolation took CD45RO-negative cells positively selected for CCR7 and excluded terminally differentiated effector memory CD45RA+ cells. The sequencing sample was made of naive CD8+ T cells from PBMCs. These receptors were taken from a man between 18 and 29 years old in good health. Some clones in this sample may be carry-over from other donors' samples.

About this clone itself: An end of the junction does not agree with germline; a read error may underlie this. The V and J genes are TRBV7-8 and TRBJ1-2, with 7 bases matching TRBD1. CDR1 and CDR2 from the germline V gene are SGHVS and FQNEAQ. The CDR3 totals 15 residues. Here the CDR3 reads CASGLGQRSNYGYTF. The CDR3 DNA follows: TGTGCCAGCGGCTTGGGACAGCGGTCTAACTATGGCTACACCTTC.

This clone was seen more than once but under ten times. This chain links TRBV27 with TRBJ2-7; the D is unclear. The germline V gene encodes CDR1 MNHEY and CDR2 SMNVEV (reference sequence). This CDR3 has 14 amino acids. V was cut by 6 bases and J by 0 bases, with 12 bases left in between. The CDR3 loop is CASSPFSSSYEQYF. CDR3 nucleotides: TGTGCCAGCAGCCCTTTCTCGAGCTCCTACGAGCAGTACTTC.

The chain is built from TRBV27 and TRBJ1-5; no reliable D call. The CDR3 is made up of 11 amino acids. Looked up from germline, CDR1 is MNHEY and CDR2 is SMNVEV (reference sequence). V was pared by 7 bases and J by 3 bases, with 4 bases between. The CDR3 DNA follows: TGTGCCAGCACTCTCAATCAGCCCCAGCATTTT. Translation: CASTLNQPQHF.

The V call is TRBV6-5, the J call TRBJ2-7, with D perhaps TRBD1 (6 bases). Trimming removed 0 bases at V and 2 bases at J, with 14 bases between. The CDR3 sequence is 16 residues long. CDR1 is MNHEY, CDR2 SVGAGI, per germline. The CDR3 coding sequence is TGTGCCAGCAGTTACTCGTTGGGACACTCGACCTACGAGCAGTACTTC. It is translated as CASSYSLGHSTYEQYF.

The J gene is TRBJ2-7, the V gene TRBV7-3, with TRBD2 identical over 9 bases. This CDR3 is 15 amino acids long. Germline assignment: CDR1 SGHTA and CDR2 FQGTGA. The V and J ends lost 5 bases and 3 bases, in that order; junction bases with no gene match: 8. CDR3 sequence reads: CASSLRASGIYEQYF. The CDR3 bases are TGTGCCAGCAGCCTCCGGGCTAGCGGGATCTACGAGCAGTACTTC. The full variable domain, with the rest looked up from reference TRBV7-3 and TRBJ2-7, is GAGVSQTPSNKVTEKGKYVELRCDPISGHTALYWYRQSLGQGPEFLIYFQGTGAADDSGLPNDRFFAVRPEGSVSTLKIQRTERGDSAVYLCASSLRASGIYEQYFGPGTRLTVT.

The J gene is TRBJ1-4, the V gene TRBV15; 8 bases fit TRBD1. From germline, CDR1 is LNHNV and CDR2 YYDKDF (reference sequence). V dropped 6 bases and J dropped 5; count of bases not matched to a gene: 2. The CDR3 length is 13 residues. This chain's CDR3 is CATRDRENEKLFF. In DNA, the CDR3 is TGTGCCACCAGGGACAGGGAGAATGAAAAACTGTTTTTT. The full variable domain, completed using reference TRBV15 and TRBJ1-4, is DAMVIQNPRYQVTQFGKPVTLSCSQTLNHNVMYWYQQKSSQAPKLLFHYYDKDFNNEADTPDNFQSRRPNTSFCFLDIRSPGLGDTAMYLCATRDRENEKLFFGSGTQLSVL.

The chain has TRBV27 and TRBJ2-2; 12 nucleotides match TRBD1. V was pared by 5 bases and J by 4 bases, with 8 bases of the junction left unmatched. Germline lookup yields CDR1 MNHEY and CDR2 SMNVEV (reference sequence). The CDR3 is 17 amino acids. The CDR3 bases are TGTGCCAGCAGTGTTACCGGGACAGGGGGCATCACCGGGGAGCTGTTTTTT. This sequence encodes CASSVTGTGGITGELFF.

Turning to this clone: The same CDR3 also results from other DNA sequences found in this sample. V and J are TRBV5-4 and TRBJ2-5; D remains unclear. Germline-derived CDR1 and CDR2 are SGHNT and YYREEE (reference sequence). The CDR3 is made up of 13 amino acids. Trimming left V 0 bases short and J 1 base short, with 4 bases between. The CDR3 nucleotides are TGTGCCAGCAGCTTGGTTCCCCAAGAGACCCAGTACTTC. Its protein product is CASSLVPQETQYF.

The J gene is TRBJ2-3, the V gene TRBV9; 12 bases fit TRBD2. The CDR3 covers 16 residues. Trimming cost V 4 bases and J 2 bases; bases outside gene matches: 5. Germline V gene lookup returns CDR1 SGDLS and CDR2 YYNGEE. CDR3 in amino acids: CASSSLAGGPTDTQYF. CDR3 bases: TGTGCCAGCAGCTCCCTAGCGGGAGGGCCCACAGATACGCAGTATTTT.

This clone has just one count. The chain carries TRBV27 and TRBJ2-3; TRBD2 matches at 11 bases. This CDR3 region has 17 residues. CDR1 is MNHEY, CDR2 SMNVEV, per germline (reference sequence). With V trimmed by 0 bases and J by 5 bases, 7 bases remained unmatched. CDR3 DNA sequence: TGTGCCAGCAGTTTATCGGGTAGCGGGAGGGTTAGAGATACGCAGTATTTT. This sequence encodes CASSLSGSGRVRDTQYF.

The genes are TRBV27 and TRBJ2-1; TRBD2 matches 12 bases. CDR3 size: 14 residues. J lost 9 bases, V lost 8 bases, and 8 bases had no gene match. Germline lookup yields CDR1 MNHEY and CDR2 SMNVEV (reference sequence). The CDR3 sequence is CASSLAGGPGEQFF. As DNA, the CDR3 is TGTGCCAGCTCCCTAGCGGGAGGGCCTGGTGAGCAGTTCTTC.

J is TRBJ1-2 and V is TRBV21-1; whether TRBD1, the table's D call, matches the DNA was not checked. TRBV21-1 is a known pseudogene. There are 19 residues in the CDR3. The CDR3 loop reads CASTAPRDQGFRLLYGYTF. The CDR3 DNA sequence: TGTGCCAGCACCGCTCCCCGAGACCAGGGTTTCCGGCTTCTTTATGGCTACACCTTC.

The V gene is TRBV19, the J gene TRBJ2-5; 11 bases match TRBD2. In germline, CDR1 is LNHDA, CDR2 SQIVND (reference sequence). The CDR3 consists of 17 residues. V shed 5 bases and J 4 bases; nucleotides not matched to a gene: 12. The CDR3 coding sequence is TGTGCCAGTAGTCGGCAGGGGGATAGCGGGAGGGGAGAGACCCAGTACTTC. Translated: CASSRQGDSGRGETQYF.

V gene TRBV9 combines with J gene TRBJ1-1, with D unclear. CDR3 length: 13 amino acids. The V gene lost 4 bases and the J gene lost 5 bases, with 12 bases spanning the gap. The germline gives CDR1 SGDLS, CDR2 YYNGEE. DNA for the CDR3: TGTGCCAGCAGCCCCCAGCTGGCAACTGAAGCTTTCTTT. This codes for CASSPQLATEAFF.

Notes on this clone: This specimen includes other DNA sequences encoding the same CDR3. The CDR3, as DNA: TGTGCCAGCAGCGTAGGGGACACATACTACGAGCAGTACTTC. The encoded protein is CASSVGDTYYEQYF. The chain couples TRBV9 to TRBJ2-7; a possible D gene is TRBD1 (6 bases). CDR1 and CDR2 from the germline V gene are SGDLS and YYNGEE. V shed 0 bases and J shed 3 bases, with 10 bases lying between them. The CDR3 consists of 14 residues.

This clone has only one observation. A read error may account for a junction end that differs from germline. The V gene is TRBV6-5, the J gene TRBJ1-2, with D maybe TRBD1 (6 bases). There are 16 residues in the CDR3. Germline CDR1 and CDR2: MNHEY and SVGAGI. CDR3 in amino acids: CASTYQPGGAGSSYTF. The CDR3 DNA reads TGTGCCAGCACTTACCAACCCGGGGGGGCTGGATCCTCCTACACCTTC.

To note about this clone: The sample has other DNA sequences that encode this CDR3 too. The V call is TRBV4-1, the J call TRBJ1-5; D gene uncertain. The CDR3 spans 14 residues. Germline values: CDR1 MGHRA, CDR2 YSYEKL. Trimming shortened V by 1 base and J by 0 bases, and 4 bases separated the two germline ends. In DNA form, the CDR3 reads TGCGCCAGCAGCCAAGTGGATAGCAATCAGCCCCAGCATTTT. It is translated as CASSQVDSNQPQHF.

This clone appeared once. The rearrangement uses TRBV19 and TRBJ1-2; 7 bases agree with TRBD1. The CDR3 covers 16 residues. CDR1 is LNHDA and CDR2 is SQIVND in the germline V gene (reference sequence). Losses at the gene ends were 5 bases for V and 6 bases for J; bases not matched to a gene: 15. The CDR3 reads CASSPRTGVPLDGYTF. CDR3 DNA sequence: TGTGCCAGTAGTCCGCGGACAGGAGTACCTCTTGATGGCTACACCTTC. Looking up the rest from reference TRBV19 and TRBJ1-2 gives the full variable domain: DGGITQSPKYLFRKEGQNVTLSCEQNLNHDAMYWYRQDPGQGLRLIYYSQIVNDFQKGDIAEGYSVSREKKESFPLTVTSAQKNPTAFYLCASSPRTGVPLDGYTFGSGTRLTVV.

The J gene is TRBJ2-1, the V gene TRBV5-6; 9 nucleotides align to TRBD2. V lost 0 bases to trimming and J lost 0 bases; unmatched junction nucleotides: 7. The CDR3 extends over 18 amino acids. CDR1 and CDR2 (germline): SGHDT, YYEEEE. CDR3: CASSLEGSSGVSYNEQFF. CDR3 coding DNA: TGTGCCAGCAGCTTGGAGGGCTCTAGCGGGGTCTCCTACAATGAGCAGTTCTTC.

The genes are TRBV19 and TRBJ1-2; 7 bases are a match to TRBD1. There are 17 residues in the CDR3. Trimming removed 6 bases from V and 4 bases from J; junction bases left unmatched: 17. Germline V gene sequence: CDR1 LNHDA, CDR2 SQIVND (reference sequence). CDR3 sequence: CASSPIAGQLYFYGYTF. In DNA form, the CDR3 reads TGTGCCAGTAGCCCAATCGCGGGACAGCTATACTTCTATGGCTACACCTTC.

The chain combines TRBV25-1 with TRBJ2-7, with TRBD1 as a possible D gene (6 bases). This CDR3 has 14 residues. Between the trimmed V and J ends, which lost 3 bases and 5 bases, there was a span of 14 bases. Per germline, CDR1 MGHDK and CDR2 SYGVNS. CDR3 sequence reads: CASSEYRTVNEQYF. The DNA for the CDR3 is TGTGCCAGCAGTGAGTATCGGACAGTTAACGAGCAGTACTTC.

The chain carries TRBV19 and TRBJ1-2; D gene ambiguous. The CDR3 totals 13 residues. Germline V gives CDR1 LNHDA, CDR2 SQIVND (reference sequence). V was shortened by 4 bases and J by 2 bases, with 8 bases between the two germline ends. The DNA for the CDR3 is TGTGCCAGTAGTAGCGCAGAGAACTATGGCTACACCTTC. Residues: CASSSAENYGYTF. The whole variable domain, filled in from reference TRBV19 and TRBJ1-2, reads DGGITQSPKYLFRKEGQNVTLSCEQNLNHDAMYWYRQDPGQGLRLIYYSQIVNDFQKGDIAEGYSVSREKKESFPLTVTSAQKNPTAFYLCASSSAENYGYTFGSGTRLTVV.

CDR3 loop: CASSPGTGTGELFF. The CDR3 region has the DNA TGTGCCAGCAGCCCCGGGACAGGGACCGGGGAGCTGTTTTTT. The chain joins TRBV6-5 to TRBJ2-2; 9 bases are a match to TRBD1. Germline CDR1 and CDR2: MNHEY and SVGAGI. J gave up 5 bases and V 6 bases, and 4 bases lay outside the gene matches. This CDR3 is 14 amino acids long.

The V and J genes are TRBV15 and TRBJ2-1; 9 bases match TRBD1. Germline CDR1 reads LNHNV; CDR2 reads YYDKDF (reference sequence). V shed 9 bases, J shed 8 bases, and the junction held 11 bases outside the gene matches. The CDR3 runs 14 residues. The CDR3: CATSAGQGFDEQFF. The CDR3 DNA is TGTGCCACTTCGGCCGGACAGGGGTTTGATGAGCAGTTCTTC.

The chain's CDR3 is CASSFPTVPYEQYF. The CDR3 DNA follows: TGTGCCAGCAGTTTCCCTACAGTACCCTACGAGCAGTACTTC. The V and J genes are TRBV28 and TRBJ2-7; D is ambiguous. V was shortened by 3 bases and J by 2 bases, with 11 bases between the two germline ends. Germline values: CDR1 MDHEN, CDR2 SYDVKM. The CDR3 sequence is 14 residues long. Full variable domain (outside the CDR3, taken from reference TRBV28 and TRBJ2-7): DVKVTQSSRYLVKRTGEKVFLECVQDMDHENMFWYRQDPGLGLRLIYFSYDVKMKEKGDIPEGYSVSREKKERFSLILESASTNQTSMYLCASSFPTVPYEQYFGPGTRLTVT.

The V call is TRBV6-6, the J call TRBJ2-7; 10 positions match TRBD2. This CDR3 has 15 residues. Germline V lookup: CDR1 MNHNY, CDR2 SVGAGI (reference sequence). With 6 bases clipped from V and 0 bases from J, the junction kept 5 bases outside the gene matches. CDR3 nucleotides: TGTGCCAGCAGCTCTAGCGGGAGCCACTCCTACGAGCAGTACTTC. It specifies CASSSSGSHSYEQYF.

V and J are TRBV4-1 and TRBJ1-5; D is undetermined. The CDR3 totals 16 residues. V lost 0 bases and J 5 bases, leaving 14 bases between the germline ends. Germline lookup yields CDR1 MGHRA and CDR2 YSYEKL. Here the CDR3 reads CASSQDSRGFDQPQHF. The CDR3 DNA reads as TGCGCCAGCAGCCAAGATTCCCGGGGATTCGATCAGCCCCAGCATTTT.